The 8 T cell receptor beta chains listed next were all sequenced from one sample in a study of spatial heterogeneity in lung cancer. TCRdb re-derived calls from the 5' RACE reads in MiXCR, one entry per CDR3 protein. The sample consists of 49,000 or so distinct CDR3 sequences, approximately 12% of them appearing once. Time point here: sample taken at primary tumor resection. Sequencing covered unsorted whole RNA taken from tumor, nontumor lung or frozen PBMC. Sequenced here: PBMCs, sampled at surgery. The receptor set was obtained from a female donor with early-stage non-small cell lung cancer.

This rearrangement joins TRBV9 to TRBJ2-1, with D maybe TRBD2 (5 bases). V lost 4 bases to trimming and J lost 9 bases, with 11 bases between them. Germline CDR1 reads SGDLS; CDR2 reads YYNGEE. CDR3 length: 12 amino acids. CDR3 bases: TGTGCCAGCAGCCTAGCCCGGGGTGAGCAGTTCTTC. Protein: CASSLARGEQFF.

The V call is TRBV6-5, the J call TRBJ1-1, with a possible D match to TRBD1 (6 bases). The CDR3 is made up of 14 amino acids. V was clipped by 7 bases and J by 5 bases, with 17 bases between them. Germline CDR1 MNHEY, CDR2 SVGAGI. The CDR3 loop reads CASTRIGGMTEAFF. In nucleotides, the CDR3 is TGTGCCAGCACTCGAATAGGGGGGATGACTGAAGCTTTCTTT.

The gene calls are TRBV20-1 and TRBJ2-2; D possibly corresponds to TRBD1 (6 bases). Germline assignment: CDR1 DFQATT and CDR2 SNEGSKA (reference sequence). This CDR3 spans 15 amino acids. With 1 base removed from V and 1 base from J, the gap between germline ends came to 10 bases. Here the CDR3 reads CSARAGRGNTGELFF. The CDR3 nucleotides read TGCAGTGCTAGAGCTGGCAGGGGGAACACCGGGGAGCTGTTTTTT.

Only a few counts were recorded for this clonotype. This chain uses TRBV10-3 with TRBJ2-2, with D hard to call. Between the trimmed V and J ends, which lost 5 bases and 6 bases, there was a span of 13 bases. CDR1 and CDR2 (germline): ENHRY, SYGVKD. CDR3 length: 14 residues. As DNA, the CDR3 is TGTGCCATCAGTCCGGTCGGGTCCTCCGGGGAGCTGTTTTTT. Its translation: CAISPVGSSGELFF.

The chain carries TRBV7-2 and TRBJ2-5; TRBD2 matches 9 bases. The CDR3 covers 15 residues. Germline V gene data show CDR1 as SGHTA and CDR2 as FQGNSA. Trimming removed 1 base from V and 1 base from J; junction bases left unmatched: 1. CDR3 region: CASSLVAGAQETQYF. As DNA, the CDR3 is TGTGCCAGCAGCTTAGTAGCGGGAGCCCAAGAGACCCAGTACTTC.

The genes are TRBV20-1 and TRBJ2-1, with 11 bases lining up with TRBD2. The CDR3 length is 14 residues. The V gene end was trimmed by 5 bases and the J gene end by 9 bases; junction bases not matched to a gene: 9. CDR1 and CDR2 from the germline V gene are DFQATT and SNEGSKA (reference sequence). In DNA, the CDR3 is TGCAGTGCTGTGCTAGCGGGGGGTAGGGGTGAGCAGTTCTTC. Encoded protein: CSAVLAGGRGEQFF.

The chain couples TRBV27 to TRBJ2-5; perhaps TRBD2 as D (6 bases). This CDR3 spans 15 amino acids. Trimming removed 3 bases at V and 0 bases at J, with 11 bases between. Germline-derived CDR1 and CDR2 are MNHEY and SMNVEV (reference sequence). CDR3 sequence (DNA): TGTGCCAGCAGTTTGAGTGGGGGGTACCAAGAGACCCAGTACTTC. It yields the protein CASSLSGGYQETQYF.

This chain joins TRBV7-9 and TRBJ2-5; D unclear. CDR3 length: 12 residues. Germline V gene data show CDR1 as SEHNR and CDR2 as FQNEAQ (reference sequence). V was shortened by 8 bases and J by 4 bases, with 11 bases between the two germline ends. CDR3 coding DNA: TGTGCCAGCGGGTCGGTCGGAGAGACCCAGTACTTC. Its protein product is CASGSVGETQYF.